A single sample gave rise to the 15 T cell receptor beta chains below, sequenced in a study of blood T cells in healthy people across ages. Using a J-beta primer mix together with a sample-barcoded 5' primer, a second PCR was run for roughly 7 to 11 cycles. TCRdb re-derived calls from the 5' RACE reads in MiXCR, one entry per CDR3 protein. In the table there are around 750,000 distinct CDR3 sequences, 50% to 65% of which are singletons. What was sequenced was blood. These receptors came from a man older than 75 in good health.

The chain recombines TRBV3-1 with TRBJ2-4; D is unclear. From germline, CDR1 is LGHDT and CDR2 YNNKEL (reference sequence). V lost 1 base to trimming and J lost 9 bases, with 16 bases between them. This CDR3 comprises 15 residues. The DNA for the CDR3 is TGTGCCAGCAGCCAAGGGAGCCCCGCTTTAGGCATTCAGTACTTC. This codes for CASSQGSPALGIQYF. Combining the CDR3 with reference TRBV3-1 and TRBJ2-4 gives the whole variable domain DTAVSQTPKYLVTQMGNDKSIKCEQNLGHDTMYWYKQDSKKFLKIMFSYNNKELIINETVPNRFSPKSPDKAHLNLHINSLELGDSAVYFCASSQGSPALGIQYFGAGTRLSVL.

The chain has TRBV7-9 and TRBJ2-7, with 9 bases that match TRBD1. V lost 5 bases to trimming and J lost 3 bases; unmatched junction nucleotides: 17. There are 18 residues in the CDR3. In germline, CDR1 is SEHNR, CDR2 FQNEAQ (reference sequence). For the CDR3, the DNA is TGTGCCAGCAGCCCCCGGGGGACAGGGAAATCTGGGGACTACGAGCAGTACTTC. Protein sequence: CASSPRGTGKSGDYEQYF.

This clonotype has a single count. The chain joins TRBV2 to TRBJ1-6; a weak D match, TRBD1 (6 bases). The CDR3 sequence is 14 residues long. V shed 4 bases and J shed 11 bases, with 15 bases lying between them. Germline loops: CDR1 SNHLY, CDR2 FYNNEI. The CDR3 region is CASSATGLNAPLHF. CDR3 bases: TGTGCCAGCAGTGCTACAGGGCTCAATGCACCCCTCCACTTT.

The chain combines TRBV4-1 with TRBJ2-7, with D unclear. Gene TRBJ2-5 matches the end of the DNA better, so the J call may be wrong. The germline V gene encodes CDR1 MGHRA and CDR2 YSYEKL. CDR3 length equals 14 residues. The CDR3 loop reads CASSPFLTGETQYF. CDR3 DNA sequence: TGCGCCAGCAGCCCCTTCTTGACCGGGGAGACCCAGTACTTC.

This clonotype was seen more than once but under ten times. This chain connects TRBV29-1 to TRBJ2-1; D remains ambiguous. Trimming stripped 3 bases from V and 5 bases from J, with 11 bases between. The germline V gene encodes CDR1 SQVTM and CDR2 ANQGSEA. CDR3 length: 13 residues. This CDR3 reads CSVEPGPNNEQFF. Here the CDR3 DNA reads TGCAGCGTTGAGCCCGGCCCAAACAATGAGCAGTTCTTC.

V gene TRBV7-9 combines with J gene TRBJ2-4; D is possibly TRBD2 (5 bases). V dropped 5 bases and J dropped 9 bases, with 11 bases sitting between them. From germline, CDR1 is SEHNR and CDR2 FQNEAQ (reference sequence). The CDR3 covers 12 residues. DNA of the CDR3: TGTGCCAGCAGCCGCGAGGGTGGCATTCAGTACTTC. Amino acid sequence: CASSREGGIQYF.

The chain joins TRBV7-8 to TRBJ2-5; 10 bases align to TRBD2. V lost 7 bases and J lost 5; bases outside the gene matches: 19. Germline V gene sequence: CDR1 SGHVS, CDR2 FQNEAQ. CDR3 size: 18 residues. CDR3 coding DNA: TGTGCCAGCACCTCCTCGCTAGCGGGAGATTTGGGGGGGGAGACCCAGTACTTC. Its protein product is CASTSSLAGDLGGETQYF.

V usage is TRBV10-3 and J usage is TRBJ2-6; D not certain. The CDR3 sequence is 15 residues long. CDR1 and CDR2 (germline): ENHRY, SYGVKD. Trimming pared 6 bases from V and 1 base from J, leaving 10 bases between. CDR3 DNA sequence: TGTGCCATCAGCCAAGACACGTCTGGGGCCAACGTCCTGACTTTC. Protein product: CAISQDTSGANVLTF.

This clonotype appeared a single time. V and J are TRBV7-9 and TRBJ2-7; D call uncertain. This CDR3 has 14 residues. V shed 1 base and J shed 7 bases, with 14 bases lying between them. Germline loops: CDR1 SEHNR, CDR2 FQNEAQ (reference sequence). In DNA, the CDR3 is TGTGCCAGCAGCTTAGATCCCGCTAACAATGAGCAGTACTTC. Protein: CASSLDPANNEQYF.

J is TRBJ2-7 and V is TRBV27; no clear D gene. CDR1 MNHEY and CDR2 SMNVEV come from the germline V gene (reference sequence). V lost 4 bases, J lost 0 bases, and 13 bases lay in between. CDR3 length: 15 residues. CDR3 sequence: CASSSPLKSSYEQYF. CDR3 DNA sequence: TGTGCCAGCAGTTCCCCCCTGAAGAGCTCCTACGAGCAGTACTTC.

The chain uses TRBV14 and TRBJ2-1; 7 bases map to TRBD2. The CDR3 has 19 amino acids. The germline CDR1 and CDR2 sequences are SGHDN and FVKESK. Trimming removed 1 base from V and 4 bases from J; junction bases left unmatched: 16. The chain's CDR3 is CASSQGRIRGREAYNEQFF. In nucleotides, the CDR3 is TGTGCCAGCAGCCAAGGGAGAATTCGCGGGAGAGAGGCTTACAATGAGCAGTTCTTC.

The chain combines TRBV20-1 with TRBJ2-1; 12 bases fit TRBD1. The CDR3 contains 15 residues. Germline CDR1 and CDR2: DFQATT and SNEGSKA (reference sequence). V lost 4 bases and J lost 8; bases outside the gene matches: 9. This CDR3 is CSATKPGQGAHEQFF. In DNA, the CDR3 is TGCAGTGCTACGAAACCGGGACAGGGGGCCCATGAGCAGTTCTTC.

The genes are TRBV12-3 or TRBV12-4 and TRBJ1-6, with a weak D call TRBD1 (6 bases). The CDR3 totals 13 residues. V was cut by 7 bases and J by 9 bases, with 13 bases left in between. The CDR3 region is CASKMDSTSPLHF. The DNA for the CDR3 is TGTGCCAGCAAAATGGACAGTACTTCACCCCTCCACTTT.

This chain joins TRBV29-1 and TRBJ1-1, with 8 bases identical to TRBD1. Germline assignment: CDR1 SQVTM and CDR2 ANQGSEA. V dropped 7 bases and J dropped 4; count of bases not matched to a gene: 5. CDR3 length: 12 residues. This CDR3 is CSGETGGTEAFF. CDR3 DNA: TGCAGCGGGGAAACAGGGGGCACTGAAGCTTTCTTT.

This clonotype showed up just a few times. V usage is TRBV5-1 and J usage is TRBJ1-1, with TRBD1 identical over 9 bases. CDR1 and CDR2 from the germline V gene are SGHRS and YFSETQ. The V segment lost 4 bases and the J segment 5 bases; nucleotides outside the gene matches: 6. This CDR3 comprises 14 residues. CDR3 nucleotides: TGCGCCAGCAGCACGGGACAGGGCTATACTGAAGCTTTCTTT. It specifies CASSTGQGYTEAFF.